The 28 T cell receptor beta chains presented below share a single source sample, sequenced in a study of T cell changes during pregnancy in multiple sclerosis (dated by TCRdb to 2018 to 2020). Library preparation employed the immunoSEQ multiplex PCR assay. TCRdb provides this immuneACCESS table in a form limited to in-frame rearrangements. Some clones are lacking; in checked studies, under half of them reflect an unresolved V gene, and why the rest are absent is not known. The table for this sample lists about 69,000 clones; roughly 92% of them were counted only once. The ten most abundant clones make up just under 2% of the sample. Material: peripheral blood, obtained in the third trimester of pregnancy. The receptor source for this set is a female donor in good health, enrolled as a control in a pregnancy study.

The chain recombines TRBV11-3 with TRBJ2-1; possibly TRBD2 for D (6 bases). V was clipped by 5 bases and J by 1 base, with 12 bases between them. The CDR3 totals 15 residues. Germline V gene data show CDR1 as SGHNT and CDR2 as YENEEA. In DNA, the CDR3 is TGTGCCAGCAGCGGCAGGGAGGTGTCCTACAATGAGCAGTTCTTC. Protein product: CASSGREVSYNEQFF.

V and J are TRBV29-1 and TRBJ2-1; a weak D match, TRBD2 (5 bases). Trimming removed 4 bases at V and 6 bases at J, with 22 bases between. Germline CDR1 and CDR2: SQVTM and ANQGSEA. The CDR3 has 16 residues. The CDR3 loop reads CSVVGRVRTLGNEQFF. The CDR3 DNA reads as TGCAGCGTTGTAGGGAGAGTGCGTACGTTAGGCAATGAGCAGTTCTTC.

This chain connects TRBV4-2 to TRBJ2-3, with 11 bases lining up with TRBD2. This CDR3 spans 19 amino acids. The trim removed 0 bases at V and 4 bases at J, leaving 12 bases unmatched. CDR1 LGHNA and CDR2 YNFKEQ come from the germline V gene. CDR3 sequence reads: CASSQDEPSGGIEADTQYF. The CDR3 coding sequence is TGTGCCAGCAGCCAAGATGAGCCTAGCGGGGGGATTGAGGCAGATACGCAGTATTTT.

V usage is TRBV5-6 and J usage is TRBJ1-4, with D uncertain. Trimming took off 4 bases at V and 6 bases at J, with 10 bases between the two ends. Germline V gene data show CDR1 as SGHDT and CDR2 as YYEEEE. This CDR3 has 13 amino acids. CDR3 residues: CASSVDSHEKLFF. The DNA for the CDR3 is TGTGCCAGCAGCGTGGATTCTCATGAAAAACTGTTTTTT.

The genes are TRBV15 and TRBJ2-5, with 8 bases fitting TRBD2. CDR1 is LNHNV, CDR2 YYDKDF, per germline (reference sequence). V trimming: 0 bases; J trimming: 4 bases; junction bases outside the gene matches: 10. This CDR3 region has 17 residues. The chain's CDR3 is CATSRDRRGSGGETQYF. DNA for the CDR3: TGTGCCACCAGCAGAGATAGGCGGGGGAGCGGGGGAGAGACCCAGTACTTC.

The J gene is TRBJ2-1, the V gene TRBV4-3; 11 nucleotides match TRBD2. The CDR3 is 17 amino acids. Germline CDR1 LGHNA, CDR2 YSLEER. The junction had 5 bases not matched to a gene; V was cut back by 0 bases and J by 4 bases. CDR3 loop: CASSQDLTSGRYNEQFF. DNA for the CDR3: TGCGCCAGCAGCCAAGATCTAACTAGCGGGAGATACAATGAGCAGTTCTTC.

The rearrangement joins TRBV5-4 to TRBJ2-7, with a weak D call TRBD2 (6 bases). The CDR3 spans 15 residues. Germline V CDR1 and CDR2: SGHNT, YYREEE (reference sequence). Trimming took off 4 bases at V and 1 base at J, with 15 bases between the two ends. The CDR3 is CASSPDVGGSYEQYF. Written as DNA, the CDR3 is TGTGCCAGCAGCCCCGACGTCGGAGGGTCCTACGAGCAGTACTTC.

CDR3: CASSRQERDTQYF. In nucleotides, the CDR3 is TGTGCCAGCAGCAGACAGGAGAGAGATACGCAGTATTTT. V is TRBV6-4 and J is TRBJ2-3, with D perhaps TRBD1 (6 bases). With 6 bases removed from V and 5 bases from J, the gap between germline ends came to 12 bases. The germline CDR1 and CDR2 sequences are MRHNA and SNTAGT. The CDR3 consists of 13 residues.

The rearrangement uses TRBV4-2 and TRBJ2-1, with D possibly matching TRBD2 (5 bases). Deletions cut 0 bases from V and 0 bases from J, with 9 bases between. CDR3 length equals 16 residues. CDR1 and CDR2 (germline): LGHNA, YNFKEQ. The DNA for the CDR3 is TGTGCCAGCAGCCAAGATGTGGGGAGCTCCTACAATGAGCAGTTCTTC. It codes for CASSQDVGSSYNEQFF.

The rearrangement links TRBV9 to TRBJ2-7, with D possibly being TRBD2 (7 bases). Trimming took off 4 bases at V and 2 bases at J, with 22 bases between the two ends. Looked up from germline, CDR1 is SGDLS and CDR2 is YYNGEE. This CDR3 comprises 17 residues. The DNA of the CDR3 is TGTGCCAGCAGCCCCCGCGAAGGGGGGGCAACTGCCTACGAGCAGTACTTC. Encoded protein: CASSPREGGATAYEQYF. Supplemented by reference TRBV9 and TRBJ2-7, the full variable domain reads DSGVTQTPKHLITATGQRVTLRCSPRSGDLSVYWYQQSLDQGLQFLIQYYNGEERAKGNILERFSAQQFPDLHSELNLSSLELGDSALYFCASSPREGGATAYEQYFGPGTRLTVT.

J is TRBJ2-5 and V is TRBV10-1, with a weak D call TRBD2 (5 bases). There are 13 residues in the CDR3. The ends were cut back, 4 bases at V and 7 bases at J, with 13 bases in the middle. The germline V gene encodes CDR1 WNHNN and CDR2 SYGVQD (reference sequence). This CDR3 reads CASSVSETGTQYF. CDR3 nucleotide sequence: TGCGCCAGCAGTGTTAGCGAGACTGGGACCCAGTACTTC.

On this clone itself: In the same sample, other DNA sequences code for this CDR3. The chain joins TRBV5-4 to TRBJ1-6; 9 nucleotides match TRBD1. CDR1 and CDR2 (germline): SGHNT, YYREEE (reference sequence). This CDR3 contains 14 residues. The junction had 2 bases not matched to a gene; V was cut back by 3 bases and J by 7 bases. CDR3 DNA sequence: TGTGCCAGCAGCTCAGGACAGGGGAATTCACCCCTCCACTTT. Translation gives CASSSGQGNSPLHF.

This rearrangement joins TRBV28 to TRBJ2-2, with TRBD2 as a possible D gene (6 bases). V lost 8 bases to trimming and J lost 6 bases, with 25 bases between them. The CDR3 has 17 amino acids. Germline-derived CDR1 and CDR2 are MDHEN and SYDVKM. CDR3 residues: CASRLGTSGLAAGELFF. The CDR3 DNA reads as TGTGCCAGCCGCCTCGGGACGTCGGGGTTAGCGGCCGGGGAGCTGTTTTTT.

At least ten counts were recorded for this clone. The chain combines TRBV6-4 with TRBJ2-3, with TRBD2 matching 10 bases. Germline lookup yields CDR1 MRHNA and CDR2 SNTAGT. The CDR3 sequence is 15 residues long. Trimming at V came to 2 bases and at J to 8 bases, leaving 7 bases not matched to a gene. The CDR3 DNA follows: TGTGCCAGCAGTGACGCAGCGGGAGGGCCGGCTACGCAGTATTTT. The encoded protein is CASSDAAGGPATQYF.

V and J are TRBV7-2 and TRBJ2-7; weak D call: TRBD1 (7 bases). CDR3 size: 14 residues. V lost 3 bases and J lost 3, with 12 bases in between. Germline CDR1 and CDR2: SGHTA and FQGNSA. The CDR3 DNA sequence: TGTGCCAGCAGCTTCAGGGGGGTTAGCTACGAGCAGTACTTC. It is translated as CASSFRGVSYEQYF. Full variable domain (outside the CDR3, taken from reference TRBV7-2 and TRBJ2-7): GAGVSQSPSNKVTEKGKDVELRCDPISGHTALYWYRQSLGQGLEFLIYFQGNSAPDKSGLPSDRFSAERTGGSVSTLTIQRTQQEDSAVYLCASSFRGVSYEQYFGPGTRLTVT.

This sequence joins TRBV9 and TRBJ1-6; TRBD1 matches 7 bases. Losses at the gene ends were 2 bases for V and 8 bases for J; bases not matched to a gene: 4. CDR3 length equals 14 residues. CDR1 and CDR2 from the germline V gene are SGDLS and YYNGEE. CDR3 coding DNA: TGTGCCAGCAGCGTTGGACAGGCCTATTCACCCCTCCACTTT. It codes for CASSVGQAYSPLHF.

The J gene is TRBJ2-7, the V gene TRBV30, with D possibly matching TRBD1 (6 bases). The germline V and J ends were trimmed by 5 bases and 2 bases, with 13 bases remaining between them. Germline CDR1 is GTSNPN and CDR2 is SVGIG (reference sequence). The CDR3 covers 13 residues. The CDR3 DNA reads as TGTGCCTGGGGAAGGGGGTTCACCTACGAGCAGTACTTC. Its translation is CAWGRGFTYEQYF.

The rearrangement links TRBV30 to TRBJ2-7; D is possibly TRBD1 (6 bases). V lost 7 bases and J lost 6, with 16 bases in between. The CDR3 loop spans 12 amino acids. Germline V gene sequence: CDR1 GTSNPN, CDR2 SVGIG (reference sequence). CDR3 sequence: CAYQQGSTEQYF. The CDR3 bases are TGTGCCTACCAACAGGGTAGCACCGAGCAGTACTTC.

The chain carries TRBV7-3 and TRBJ1-2, with D perhaps TRBD1 (6 bases). In germline, CDR1 is SGHTA, CDR2 FQGTGA. The CDR3 has 15 residues. Trimming cost V 5 bases and J 3 bases, with 16 bases left between them. CDR3 amino acids: CASSLRAGADYGYTF. In nucleotides, the CDR3 is TGTGCCAGCAGCCTCCGAGCAGGGGCGGACTATGGCTACACCTTC. Variable domain in full (rest from reference TRBV7-3 and TRBJ1-2): GAGVSQTPSNKVTEKGKYVELRCDPISGHTALYWYRQSLGQGPEFLIYFQGTGAADDSGLPNDRFFAVRPEGSVSTLKIQRTERGDSAVYLCASSLRAGADYGYTFGSGTRLTVV.

The chain links TRBV7-6 to TRBJ2-4; 9 positions match TRBD2. In germline, CDR1 is SGHVS, CDR2 FNYEAQ. With V trimmed by 1 base and J by 7 bases, 2 bases remained unmatched. The CDR3 is 14 amino acids. The CDR3 sequence: CASSLGTSANIQYF. The CDR3 nucleotides read TGTGCCAGCAGCTTAGGGACTAGCGCCAACATTCAGTACTTC.

With regard to this clone: The junction and the germline gene differ at one end; a read error may be behind it. The gene calls are TRBV6-5 and TRBJ2-3; no clear D gene. The length of the CDR3 is 13 residues. CDR1 and CDR2 from the germline V gene are MNHEY and SVGAGI. CDR3 nucleotide sequence: TGTGCCAGCAGTTACGGTAGCAAAGATACGCAGTATTTT. Protein: CASSYGSKDTQYF.

The rearrangement links TRBV7-9 to TRBJ1-5; 11 nucleotides match TRBD1. Germline V gives CDR1 SEHNR, CDR2 FQNEAQ (reference sequence). The V segment lost 5 bases and the J segment 0 bases; nucleotides outside the gene matches: 9. CDR3 length equals 18 residues. This CDR3 reads CASSRAGTGGSSNQPQHF. The CDR3 DNA follows: TGTGCCAGCAGCCGGGCCGGGACAGGGGGGAGTAGCAATCAGCCCCAGCATTTT. The entire variable domain, with the rest obtained from reference TRBV7-9 and TRBJ1-5, is as follows: DTGVSQNPRHKITKRGQNVTFRCDPISEHNRLYWYRQTLGQGPEFLTYFQNEAQLEKSRLLSDRFSAERPKGSFSTLEIQRTEQGDSAMYLCASSRAGTGGSSNQPQHFGDGTRLSIL.

V gene TRBV7-9 combines with J gene TRBJ1-1; D is uncertain. V was shortened by 4 bases and J by 6 bases, with 9 bases between the two germline ends. From germline, CDR1 is SEHNR and CDR2 FQNEAQ (reference sequence). The CDR3 covers 12 residues. The CDR3 sequence: CASSWSGSEAFF. The CDR3 bases are TGTGCCAGCAGCTGGTCCGGGTCTGAAGCTTTCTTT.

The rearrangement uses TRBV11-2 and TRBJ2-7; tentative D call: TRBD2 (5 bases). The CDR3 contains 15 residues. The V end lost 3 bases, the J end lost 0 bases, and 12 bases lay between the germline ends. Germline CDR1 SGHAT, CDR2 FQNNGV. The chain's CDR3 is CASSLGGSSSYEQYF. The DNA for the CDR3 is TGTGCCAGCAGCTTGGGCGGGTCCAGCTCCTACGAGCAGTACTTC.

The gene calls are TRBV18 and TRBJ2-5; no clear D gene. The CDR3 extends over 14 amino acids. Germline V lookup: CDR1 KGHSH, CDR2 LQKENI. V was trimmed by 5 bases and J by 3 bases, leaving 13 bases between them. The CDR3 region has the DNA TGTGCCAGCTCAGTTGACTCCGATGAAGAGACCCAGTACTTC. Translated: CASSVDSDEETQYF.

The chain carries TRBV7-2 and TRBJ2-7; TRBD2 matches 7 bases. In germline, CDR1 is SGHTA, CDR2 FQGNSA. The CDR3 has 16 residues. V lost 2 bases and J lost 3; bases outside the gene matches: 10. CDR3 amino acids: CASSLPLAALDYEQYF. The CDR3 DNA reads TGTGCCAGCAGCTTACCCCTAGCGGCGCTAGACTACGAGCAGTACTTC.

V and J are TRBV15 and TRBJ2-7, with unresolved D. The CDR3 runs 14 residues. V lost 5 bases and J 7 bases, leaving 18 bases between the germline ends. Germline CDR1 is LNHNV and CDR2 is YYDKDF (reference sequence). CDR3 DNA: TGTGCCACCAGCCCCGGGTCGATCGGTTCAGAGCAGTACTTC. This codes for CATSPGSIGSEQYF.

V is TRBV6-1 and J is TRBJ1-2; TRBD1 matches 9 bases. Germline CDR1 and CDR2: MNHNS and SASEGT. With 3 bases clipped from V and 7 bases from J, the junction kept 18 bases outside the gene matches. There are 18 residues in the CDR3. The CDR3 loop is CASSEILLPGQGGRGYTF. CDR3 sequence (DNA): TGTGCCAGCAGTGAGATACTTCTGCCGGGACAGGGCGGTCGTGGCTACACCTTC.